The 8 T cell receptor beta chains below all came from one sample that was sequenced in a study of CD8+CD57+ T cells in acquired aplastic anemia. Genomic DNA templated the TCR beta VDJ and CDR3 profiling. TCRdb passed the reads through MiXCR, listing each CDR3 protein once. Altogether some 180,000 distinct CDR3 sequences are present, around 45% being singletons, with the ten largest covering around 2.9%. The sample comprised sorted CD4+, CD8+, or CD8+CD57+ T cells (not recorded which) from PBMCs. Receptors were obtained from a human donor in good health.

The rearrangement uses TRBV7-9 and TRBJ2-2, with 8 nucleotides matching TRBD2. The V segment lost 3 bases and the J segment 6 bases; nucleotides outside the gene matches: 6. This CDR3 region has 15 residues. Germline CDR1 SEHNR, CDR2 FQNEAQ (reference sequence). The CDR3 is CASSLAGGSAGELFF. DNA of the CDR3: TGTGCCAGCAGCTTGGCGGGAGGAAGTGCCGGGGAGCTGTTTTTT. Supplemented by reference TRBV7-9 and TRBJ2-2, the full variable domain reads DTGVSQNPRHKITKRGQNVTFRCDPISEHNRLYWYRQTLGQGPEFLTYFQNEAQLEKSRLLSDRFSAERPKGSFSTLEIQRTEQGDSAMYLCASSLAGGSAGELFFGEGSRLTVL.

The CDR3 DNA sequence: TGTGCCAGCAGCTTAGTACGGACTAGCGTATACAATGGCTACACCTTC. Residues: CASSLVRTSVYNGYTF. The chain couples TRBV11-2 to TRBJ1-2; D remains ambiguous. CDR1 SGHAT and CDR2 FQNNGV come from the germline V gene. The CDR3 spans 16 residues. V lost 1 base, J lost 6 bases, and 18 bases lay in between.

A note on this clonotype: Possible read error: a much larger clone is one base away. The rearrangement links TRBV5-1 to TRBJ2-1; D might be TRBD2 (5 bases). The CDR3 runs to 14 residues. The ends were cut back, 4 bases at V and 2 bases at J, with 10 bases in the middle. Germline CDR1 and CDR2: SGHRS and YFSETQ. The CDR3 region is CASSTDGAYNEQFF. The CDR3 DNA follows: TGCGCCAGCAGCACCGACGGGGCCTACAATGAGCAGTTCTTC.

This clonotype came up once. The J gene is TRBJ1-1, the V gene TRBV19, with unresolved D. The ends were cut back, 6 bases at V and 4 bases at J, with 12 bases in the middle. Germline CDR1 LNHDA, CDR2 SQIVND (reference sequence). CDR3 length equals 13 residues. The chain's CDR3 is CASRDTAATEAFF. The DNA for the CDR3 is TGTGCCAGTAGGGATACCGCGGCCACTGAAGCTTTCTTT.

This clonotype was found many times. V is TRBV15 and J is TRBJ1-4; D possibly corresponds to TRBD1 (6 bases). There are 15 residues in the CDR3. The germline CDR1 and CDR2 sequences are LNHNV and YYDKDF (reference sequence). Trimming took 2 bases from V and 4 from J, leaving 11 bases between them. This CDR3 reads CATSRYRASNEKLFF. The DNA of the CDR3 is TGTGCCACCAGCAGATACAGGGCCAGTAATGAAAAACTGTTTTTT.

The V and J genes are TRBV19 and TRBJ2-1; no clear D gene. V was clipped by 5 bases and J by 7 bases, with 9 bases between them. CDR3 length: 12 residues. Germline V gives CDR1 LNHDA, CDR2 SQIVND (reference sequence). Here the CDR3 DNA reads TGTGCCAGTAGTGCCCAATTTAATGAGCAGTTCTTC. This encodes CASSAQFNEQFF.

The sample holds many counts of this clonotype. This chain connects TRBV5-1 to TRBJ2-6; 9 bases map to TRBD2. Germline loops: CDR1 SGHRS, CDR2 YFSETQ. The ends lost 1 base at V and 2 bases at J; junction bases unmatched: 7. The CDR3 contains 18 residues. CDR3: CASSLFAGLAAGANVLTF. The CDR3 nucleotides are TGCGCCAGCAGCTTGTTCGCGGGACTAGCTGCTGGGGCCAACGTCCTGACTTTC.

The rearrangement uses TRBV10-3 and TRBJ2-4; TRBD2 is a possible D gene (5 bases). In germline, CDR1 is ENHRY, CDR2 SYGVKD. The CDR3 covers 12 residues. V lost 8 bases and J lost 8, with 13 bases in between. CDR3 in amino acids: CAIGERWDIQYF. The CDR3 coding sequence is TGTGCCATCGGGGAGCGATGGGACATTCAGTACTTC.